This note documents a single T cell receptor (beta chain) sequence. The target of this receptor is not known. Base qualities are missing; no much larger clone stands one base away. Preparation of the library involved the immunoSEQ multiplex PCR assay. Held by TCRdb, this immuneACCESS table contains in-frame sequences only and omits some clones. Under half of the omission traces to an unresolved V gene where checked; the cause of the rest is unknown. For this sample the table gives more than 90,000 clones, of which 91% were detected only once. The ten largest clones take up 2.5% to 3.5% of the sample. This entry is derived from a study of T cell changes during pregnancy in multiple sclerosis (dated by TCRdb to between 2018 and 2021). Describing the broader study: In women with multiple sclerosis, the researchers looked at how the T cell repertoire shifted as pregnancy progressed.

Inclusive of the bounding cysteine and phenylalanine, the CDR3 is 19 residues long. Left in the record is the CDR3 DNA by itself, 57 bases read in frame from the first base. Trimming removed 1 base from V and 0 bases from J; the gene matches leave 14 bases unexplained. According to the germline V gene (reference sequence), CDR1 reads GTSNPN and CDR2 reads SVGIG. The V and J genes are TRBV30 and TRBJ2-1; 8 bases in between match TRBD2. The receptor was derived from a female donor with multiple sclerosis, enrolled in a pregnancy study. The sample was peripheral blood, taken in the second trimester of pregnancy. The base sequence is TGTGCCTGGAGTGGCACTAGCGGAACCACTTCGAGCTCCTACAATGAGCAGTTCTTC. This codes for CAWSGTSGTTSSSYNEQFF. The CDR3, completed at both ends by the reference TRBV30 and TRBJ2-1 genes, gives the full variable domain SQTIHQWPATLVQPVGSPLSLECTVEGTSNPNLYWYRQAAGRGLQLLFYSVGIGQISSEVPQNLSASRPQDRQFILSSKKLLLSDSGFYLCAWSGTSGTTSSSYNEQFFGPGTRLTVL.